This T cell receptor beta chain emerged from a study of post-analysis software for immune sequencing data (dated by TCRdb to the mid-2010s). Broadly, across the study: Disease courses on record covered relapsing-remitting, secondary progressive and progressive-relapsing multiple sclerosis, though some patients had no subtype annotation. Patient repertoires were compared against about twelve previously published healthy control repertoires from donors aged about 6 to 25 years. A subset of samples was prepared in parallel using single-end sample barcoding, then pooled and co-amplified after Illumina adapter ligation.

The CDR3 runs 18 residues from the cysteine to the phenylalanine. The entry retains the CDR3 DNA only, 54 bases that are in frame from base 1. Here V drops 6 bases and J drops 1 base, and the junction holds 15 bases not matched to any gene. The germline V gene (reference sequence) specifies GTSNPN as CDR1 and SVGIG as CDR2. Paper-wide results and their limitations: Direct clustering with F measure showed strong co-clustering of samples prepared in the same batch, prompting a batch-effect correction. The control group was slightly older than the multiple sclerosis patient group. Significantly higher frequencies in patients than in controls were found for roughly 5 TRBV segments, including TRBV5-6, TRBV5-1 and TRBV20-1. Multiple sclerosis patients had significantly lower normalized Chao1 diversity than controls, a result that suggests substantial peripheral T-cell clonal expansion.

As to this clonotype: Its antigen is unknown. Base qualities are not at hand, and no much larger clone is one base apart.

TCR beta repertoires were profiled from peripheral blood of roughly 13 young patients with multiple sclerosis to demonstrate the VDJtools post-analysis software. The patients with multiple sclerosis were children and adolescents between roughly 6 and 17 years of age. Receptor amplification or capture employed PCR. The instrument was an Illumina HiSeq 2500. Unique molecular identifiers were incorporated into TCR beta cDNA libraries to reduce PCR and sequencing biases. Per 1 to 10 million input T cells, approximately 500,000 cDNA molecules were obtained, such that each molecule approximated one T cell. The patient libraries were prepared and sequenced with the same protocol used for the earlier healthy control dataset. Samples belonging to the same batch were prepared together, multiplexed and sequenced on a shared HiSeq lane. As for the authors' bioinformatics: MIGEC was used to process the raw barcoded reads, and molecular identifier groups with only a single read were discarded before consensus assembly and CDR3 extraction. VDJtools was used for post-analysis of the clonotype tables, and diversity was normalized by down-sampling every dataset to the size of the smallest sample. To correct batch-related cross-sample contamination, repertoire overlap clustering matched CDR3 amino acid sequences but not nucleotide sequences. TCRdb reran the public reads through fastp at Q25 and MiXCR, keeping productive beta chains. Every CDR3 protein is listed once, alongside the most common genes and DNA of its rows. The V and J calls reflect TCRdb's pipeline rather than the authors' work. The sample table lists approximately 690,000 distinct CDR3 sequences, roughly three fifths of them with a count of one. The ten largest account for approximately 10% of the sample.

The sample was blood. This receptor was identified in a girl under 10 years old with multiple sclerosis. This chain is built from TRBV30 and TRBJ2-1; TRBD2 fits 10 bases in the junction. CDR3 region: CACRGGSGGTMSYNEQFF. The nucleotides are TGTGCCTGCCGTGGGGGTAGCGGGGGGACTATGTCCTACAATGAGCAGTTCTTC.